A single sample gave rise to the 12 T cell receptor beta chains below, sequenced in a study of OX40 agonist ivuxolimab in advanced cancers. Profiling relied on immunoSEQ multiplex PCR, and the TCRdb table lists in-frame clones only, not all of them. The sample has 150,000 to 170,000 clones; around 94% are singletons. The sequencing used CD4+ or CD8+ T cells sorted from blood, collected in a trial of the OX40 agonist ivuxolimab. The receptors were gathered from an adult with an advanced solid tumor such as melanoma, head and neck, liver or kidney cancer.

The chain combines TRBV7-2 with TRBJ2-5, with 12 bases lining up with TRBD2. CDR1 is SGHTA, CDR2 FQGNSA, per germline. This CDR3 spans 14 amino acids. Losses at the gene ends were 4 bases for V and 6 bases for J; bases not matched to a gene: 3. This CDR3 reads CASSSLAGGQTQYF. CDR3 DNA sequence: TGTGCCAGCAGCTCACTAGCGGGGGGACAGACCCAGTACTTC.

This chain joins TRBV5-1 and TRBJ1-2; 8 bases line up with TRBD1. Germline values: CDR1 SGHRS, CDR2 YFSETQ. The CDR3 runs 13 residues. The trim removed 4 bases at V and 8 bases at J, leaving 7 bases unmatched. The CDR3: CASSHDRGRGYTF. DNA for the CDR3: TGCGCCAGCAGCCACGACAGGGGACGGGGCTACACCTTC.

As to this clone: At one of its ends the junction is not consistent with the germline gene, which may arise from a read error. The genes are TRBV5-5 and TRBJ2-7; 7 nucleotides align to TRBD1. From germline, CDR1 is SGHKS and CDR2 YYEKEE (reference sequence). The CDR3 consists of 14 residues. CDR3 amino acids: CASRLDRPTYEQYF. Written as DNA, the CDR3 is TGTGCCAGCAGGTTGGACAGGCCCACCTACGAGCAGTACTTC.

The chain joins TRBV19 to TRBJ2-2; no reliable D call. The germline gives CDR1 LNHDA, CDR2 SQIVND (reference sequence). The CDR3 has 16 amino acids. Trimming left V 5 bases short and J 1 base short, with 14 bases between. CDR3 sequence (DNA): TGTGCCAGTAGTCCCCGGGCCTATTTGAACACCGGGGAGCTGTTTTTT. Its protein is CASSPRAYLNTGELFF.

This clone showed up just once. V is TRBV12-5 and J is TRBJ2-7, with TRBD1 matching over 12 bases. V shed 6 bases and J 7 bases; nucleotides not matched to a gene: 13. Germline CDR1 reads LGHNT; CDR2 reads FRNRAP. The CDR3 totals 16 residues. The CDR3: CASGLPGQGAPGEQYF. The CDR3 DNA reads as TGTGCTAGTGGCCTGCCGGGACAGGGGGCTCCGGGGGAGCAGTACTTC.

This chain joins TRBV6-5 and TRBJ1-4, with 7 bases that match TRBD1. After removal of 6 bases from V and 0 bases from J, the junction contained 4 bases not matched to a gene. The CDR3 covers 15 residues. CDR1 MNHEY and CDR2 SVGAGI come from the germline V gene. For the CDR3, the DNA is TGTGCCAGCAGGGAGGGGACAGCAACTAATGAAAAACTGTTTTTT. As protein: CASREGTATNEKLFF.

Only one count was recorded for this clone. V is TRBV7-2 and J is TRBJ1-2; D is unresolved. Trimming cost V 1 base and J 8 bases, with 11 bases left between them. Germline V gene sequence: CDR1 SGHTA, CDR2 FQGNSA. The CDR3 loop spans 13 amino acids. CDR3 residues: CASSLESPRGYTF. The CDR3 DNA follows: TGTGCCAGCAGCTTAGAGTCGCCGAGAGGCTACACCTTC.

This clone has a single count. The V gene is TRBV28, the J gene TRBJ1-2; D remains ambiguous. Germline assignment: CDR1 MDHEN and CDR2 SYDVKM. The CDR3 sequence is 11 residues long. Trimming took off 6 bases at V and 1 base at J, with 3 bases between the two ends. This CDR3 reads CASSRNYGYTF. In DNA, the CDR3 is TGTGCCAGCAGCCGTAACTATGGCTACACCTTC.

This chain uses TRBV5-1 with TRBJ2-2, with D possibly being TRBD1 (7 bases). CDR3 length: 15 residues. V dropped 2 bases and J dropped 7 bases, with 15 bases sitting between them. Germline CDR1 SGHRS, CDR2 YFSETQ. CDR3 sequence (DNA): TGCGCCAGCAGCTTCGGGGGACAGAAGAGCGGGGAGCTGTTTTTT. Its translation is CASSFGGQKSGELFF.

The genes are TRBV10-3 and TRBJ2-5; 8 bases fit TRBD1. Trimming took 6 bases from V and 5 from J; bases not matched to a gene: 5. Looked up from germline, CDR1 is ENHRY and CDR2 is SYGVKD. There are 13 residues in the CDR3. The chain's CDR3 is CAIREQGDETQYF. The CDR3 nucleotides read TGTGCCATCAGAGAACAGGGGGATGAGACCCAGTACTTC.

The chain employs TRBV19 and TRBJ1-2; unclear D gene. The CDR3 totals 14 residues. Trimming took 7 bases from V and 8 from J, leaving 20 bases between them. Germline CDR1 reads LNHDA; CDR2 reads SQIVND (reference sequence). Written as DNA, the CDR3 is TGTGCCAGTAAAGTAGGGTACAGAGTTCGAGGCTACACCTTC. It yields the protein CASKVGYRVRGYTF.

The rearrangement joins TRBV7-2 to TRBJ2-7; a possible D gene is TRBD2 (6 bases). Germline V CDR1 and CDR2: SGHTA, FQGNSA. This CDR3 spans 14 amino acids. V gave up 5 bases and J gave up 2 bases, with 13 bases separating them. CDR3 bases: TGTGCCAGCAGCCCTGGGAGGCAGGCCTACGAGCAGTACTTC. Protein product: CASSPGRQAYEQYF.